The 20 T cell receptor beta chains listed next were all sequenced from one sample in a study of T cells in Graves' hyperthyroidism and ophthalmopathy. Authors of the study amplified TCR beta CDR3 regions from RNA transcripts. TCR CDR3 regions were first amplified by RT-PCR with HTBI primers. MiXCR, run by TCRdb on the multiplex PCR reads, gives a single entry per CDR3 protein. This table has 450,000 to 650,000 distinct CDR3 sequences, about 14% appearing once. The sample consisted of blood. The receptors come from a young woman with Graves' ophthalmopathy.

This clonotype was seen many times. This chain connects TRBV15 to TRBJ2-1; weak D call: TRBD1 (5 bases). Germline CDR1 is LNHNV and CDR2 is YYDKDF (reference sequence). Trimming cost V 5 bases and J 0 bases, with 14 bases left between them. The CDR3 is made up of 16 amino acids. This chain's CDR3 is CATSQQGWSSYNEQFF. DNA of the CDR3: TGTGCCACCAGCCAGCAGGGATGGTCCTCCTACAATGAGCAGTTCTTC.

This clonotype was observed at least ten times. The CDR3 nucleotides are TGTGCCAGCACCTTGGCGTCCTCCGGGACAGGGAGGTACAATGAGCAGTTCTTC. Its translation: CASTLASSGTGRYNEQFF. V usage is TRBV28 and J usage is TRBJ2-1; 9 nucleotides agree with TRBD1. Per the germline V gene, CDR1 is MDHEN and CDR2 is SYDVKM. There are 18 residues in the CDR3. V shed 7 bases, J shed 4 bases, and the junction held 17 bases outside the gene matches.

This clonotype was observed many times. This chain connects TRBV6-1 to TRBJ1-2; D uncertain. CDR1 MNHNS and CDR2 SASEGT come from the germline V gene. The V end was cut by 8 bases, the J end by 7 bases, with 23 bases between. The CDR3 sequence is 15 residues long. The CDR3: CASSRLWRDPRGYTF. In DNA form, the CDR3 reads TGTGCCAGCTCCCGGTTGTGGCGGGATCCTCGTGGCTACACCTTC.

The V call is TRBV7-3, the J call TRBJ1-4; possible D gene TRBD1, 6 bases. CDR3 size: 16 residues. Looked up from germline, CDR1 is SGHTA and CDR2 is FQGTGA. V lost 5 bases and J 3 bases, leaving 16 bases between the germline ends. For the CDR3, the DNA is TGTGCCAGCAGCCTAGTAGGGGGGAATGCTAATGAAAAACTGTTTTTT. This encodes CASSLVGGNANEKLFF.

The J gene is TRBJ2-6, the V gene TRBV7-2; no firm D call. V lost 5 bases, J lost 0 bases, and 8 bases lay in between. CDR3 size: 15 residues. Looked up from germline, CDR1 is SGHTA and CDR2 is FQGNSA. Here the CDR3 reads CASSAVNSGANVLTF. CDR3 DNA: TGTGCCAGCAGCGCGGTGAACTCTGGGGCCAACGTCCTGACTTTC.

The V call is TRBV9, the J call TRBJ2-1; 13 positions agree with TRBD2. Germline CDR1 reads SGDLS; CDR2 reads YYNGEE. CDR3 length: 16 amino acids. Trimming removed 4 bases from V and 5 bases from J; junction bases left unmatched: 6. CDR3 bases: TGTGCCAGCAGCAGACTAGCGGGGGGAAAGGACAATGAGCAGTTCTTC. Residues: CASSRLAGGKDNEQFF. Full variable domain (outside the CDR3, taken from reference TRBV9 and TRBJ2-1): DSGVTQTPKHLITATGQRVTLRCSPRSGDLSVYWYQQSLDQGLQFLIQYYNGEERAKGNILERFSAQQFPDLHSELNLSSLELGDSALYFCASSRLAGGKDNEQFFGPGTRLTVL.

The chain joins TRBV28 to TRBJ2-1; the match to TRBD2 covers 9 bases. CDR1 and CDR2 from the germline V gene are MDHEN and SYDVKM. The CDR3 is made up of 17 amino acids. V was clipped by 4 bases and J by 5 bases; unmatched bases: 12. Here the CDR3 DNA reads TGTGCCAGCAGTTCCCCTGGGGCGGGAGGGAGGAACAATGAGCAGTTCTTC. This sequence encodes CASSSPGAGGRNNEQFF.

This clonotype was detected ten times or more. The V gene is TRBV28, the J gene TRBJ1-3, with D possibly matching TRBD1 (5 bases). The V and J ends lost 6 bases and 1 base respectively, with 13 bases between them. From germline, CDR1 is MDHEN and CDR2 SYDVKM. The CDR3 is 15 amino acids. CDR3 nucleotide sequence: TGTGCCAGCAGCGGGAGCGGGGGGTCTGGAAACACCATATATTTT. Residues: CASSGSGGSGNTIYF. Filled out from reference TRBV28 and TRBJ1-3, the complete variable domain reads DVKVTQSSRYLVKRTGEKVFLECVQDMDHENMFWYRQDPGLGLRLIYFSYDVKMKEKGDIPEGYSVSREKKERFSLILESASTNQTSMYLCASSGSGGSGNTIYFGEGSWLTVV.

The chain couples TRBV11-3 to TRBJ2-5, with TRBD2 matching 10 bases. V shed 5 bases and J 5 bases; nucleotides not matched to a gene: 14. The germline V gene has CDR1 SGHNT and CDR2 YENEEA. The CDR3 contains 17 residues. The CDR3 DNA reads TGTGCCAGCAGCCCTCGGAGAGCGGGAGGGCCGGAGGAGACCCAGTACTTC. Translated, it gives CASSPRRAGGPEETQYF.

This clonotype was found many times. The chain recombines TRBV12-5 with TRBJ1-2; 9 nucleotides match TRBD1. Trimming removed 1 base from V and 8 bases from J; junction bases left unmatched: 8. Germline V gives CDR1 LGHNT, CDR2 FRNRAP. The CDR3 contains 15 residues. The CDR3 is CASGLATGTGTGYTF. The DNA for the CDR3 is TGTGCTAGTGGTTTGGCCACCGGGACAGGGACGGGCTACACCTTC.

The chain is built from TRBV12-3 or TRBV12-4 and TRBJ2-1; weak D call: TRBD2 (5 bases). V lost 3 bases, J lost 10 bases, and 16 bases lay in between. The CDR3 runs 14 residues. CDR3 nucleotide sequence: TGTGCCAGCAGTTTTTTGCGGGCGCGATACGAGCAGTTCTTC. Its translation is CASSFLRARYEQFF.

The chain is built from TRBV12-5 and TRBJ2-3; D call uncertain. Germline CDR1 LGHNT, CDR2 FRNRAP. V was cut by 2 bases and J by 2 bases, with 2 bases left in between. This CDR3 is 12 amino acids long. The CDR3 nucleotides are TGTGCTAGTGGTTTGACCACAGATACGCAGTATTTT. Translated, it gives CASGLTTDTQYF.

This clonotype was recorded at least ten times. This chain joins TRBV7-9 and TRBJ2-3, with D maybe TRBD1 (7 bases). Trimming removed 7 bases at V and 3 bases at J, with 26 bases between. Per germline, CDR1 SEHNR and CDR2 FQNEAQ (reference sequence). The CDR3 runs to 18 residues. CDR3 sequence (DNA): TGTGCCAGCACTGGCGCGCGGGGTCAGGGGGATTGGACAGATACGCAGTATTTT. Its protein is CASTGARGQGDWTDTQYF.

This clonotype has at least ten counts. The chain uses TRBV28 and TRBJ1-2; no clear D gene. CDR3 length: 16 amino acids. Germline V gene sequence: CDR1 MDHEN, CDR2 SYDVKM. V was shortened by 6 bases and J by 4 bases, with 21 bases between the two germline ends. The CDR3 DNA is TGTGCCAGCAGCCCTCCGGCAGGCTCAATCAGCTATGGCTACACCTTC. Its protein product is CASSPPAGSISYGYTF.

Many counts were recorded for this clonotype. The rearrangement uses TRBV18 and TRBJ1-1, with a weak D call TRBD1 (5 bases). V lost 2 bases to trimming and J lost 4 bases, with 17 bases between them. The CDR3 sequence is 16 residues long. Per the germline V gene, CDR1 is KGHSH and CDR2 is LQKENI. CDR3 sequence (DNA): TGTGCCAGCTCACCAGTTGATGGGGGGTTGGGCACTGAAGCTTTCTTT. Protein product: CASSPVDGGLGTEAFF.

This clonotype appeared a few times. The chain couples TRBV6-1 to TRBJ2-7; D assignment may be TRBD1 or TRBD2 (7 bases each). V was shortened by 8 bases and J by 0 bases, with 14 bases between the two germline ends. The length of the CDR3 is 14 residues. Looked up from germline, CDR1 is MNHNS and CDR2 is SASEGT. CDR3 in amino acids: CASRPRGGSYEQYF. The CDR3 DNA follows: TGTGCCAGCCGGCCCAGGGGGGGCTCCTACGAGCAGTACTTC.

This clonotype came up a few times. The V gene is TRBV5-1, the J gene TRBJ2-5; unclear D gene. The CDR3 is 14 residues long. With 3 bases removed from V and 5 bases from J, the gap between germline ends came to 14 bases. The germline V gene has CDR1 SGHRS and CDR2 YFSETQ. This CDR3 is CASSSMGSGETQYF. As DNA, the CDR3 is TGCGCCAGCAGCTCCATGGGGTCAGGTGAGACCCAGTACTTC.

This clonotype was seen more than once but under ten times. The chain recombines TRBV4-1 with TRBJ1-5, with 7 bases identical to TRBD1. The V gene's germline CDR1 is MGHRA and CDR2 YSYEKL. J lost 6 bases, V lost 0 bases, and 8 bases had no gene match. The CDR3 totals 16 residues. The CDR3 region is CASSQEGGGRTQPQHF. The DNA of the CDR3 is TGCGCCAGCAGCCAAGAAGGAGGGGGCAGGACTCAGCCCCAGCATTTT.

This clonotype was counted ten times or more. The J gene is TRBJ1-2, the V gene TRBV10-3; D not certain. This CDR3 contains 14 residues. V was shortened by 10 bases and J by 3 bases, with 18 bases between the two germline ends. In germline, CDR1 is ENHRY, CDR2 SYGVKD. The CDR3: CATSGLGDDYGYTF. Written as DNA, the CDR3 is TGTGCCACCTCGGGCCTCGGCGACGACTATGGCTACACCTTC.

The genes are TRBV27 and TRBJ1-2; 8 bases are a match to TRBD1. V gave up 2 bases and J gave up 4 bases; unmatched junction bases: 15. There are 18 residues in the CDR3. CDR1 MNHEY and CDR2 SMNVEV come from the germline V gene (reference sequence). In DNA, the CDR3 is TGTGCCAGCAGTTTAACTCCCGGACAGGGATCCCTGAGCTATGGCTACACCTTC. It codes for CASSLTPGQGSLSYGYTF.